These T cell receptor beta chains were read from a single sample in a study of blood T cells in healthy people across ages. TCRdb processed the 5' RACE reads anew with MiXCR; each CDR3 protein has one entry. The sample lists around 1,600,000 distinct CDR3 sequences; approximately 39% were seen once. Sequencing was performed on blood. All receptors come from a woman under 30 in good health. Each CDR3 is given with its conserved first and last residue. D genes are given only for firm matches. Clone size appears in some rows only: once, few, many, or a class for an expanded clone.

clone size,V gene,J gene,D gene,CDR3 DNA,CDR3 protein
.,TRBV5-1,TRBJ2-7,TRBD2,TGCGCCAGCAGCTGGATGGCTAGCGGACCCTACGAGCAGTACTTC,CASSWMASGPYEQYF
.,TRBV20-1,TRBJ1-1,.,TGCAGTGCTAGAGAGGGGGACACTTCGGCTTTCTTT,CSAREGDTSAFF
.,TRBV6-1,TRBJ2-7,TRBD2,TGTGCCAGCGGGAGGACTAGCGGGAGGCCGTTTCCCTACGAGCAGTACTTC,CASGRTSGRPFPYEQYF
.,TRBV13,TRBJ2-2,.,TGTGCCAGCAGCAAGGTGGACGGGGAGCTGTTTTTT,CASSKVDGELFF
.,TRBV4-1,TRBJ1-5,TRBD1,TGCGCCAGCAGCCAAGGGCTTGGACAGGTCAATCAGCCCCAGCATTTT,CASSQGLGQVNQPQHF
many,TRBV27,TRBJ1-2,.,TGTGCCAGCAGTCCCGGGCTCTTCTATGGCTACACCTTC,CASSPGLFYGYTF
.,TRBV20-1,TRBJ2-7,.,TGCAGTGCTAGCCGGGGGACCAAATACGAGCAGTACTTC,CSASRGTKYEQYF
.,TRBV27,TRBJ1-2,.,TGTGCCAGCAGTAGCCAGGGGCGAAACTATAGCTACACCTTC,CASSSQGRNYSYTF
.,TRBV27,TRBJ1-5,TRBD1,TGTGCCAGTTGTACAGGGACAGGGGGCTGTCAGCCCCAGCATTTT,CASCTGTGGCQPQHF
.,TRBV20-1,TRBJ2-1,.,TGCAGTGCTAGTGAGAAGGGCCCTTTTTACAATGAGCAGTTCTTC,CSASEKGPFYNEQFF
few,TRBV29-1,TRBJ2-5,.,TGCAGCGTTGGTGGCAGCCAGGGATACAATGAGCAGTACTTC,CSVGGSQGYNEQYF
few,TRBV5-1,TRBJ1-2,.,TGCGCCAGCCGAGACATCCGGACCGGGTATGGCTACACCTTC,CASRDIRTGYGYTF
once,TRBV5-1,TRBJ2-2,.,TGCGCCAGCAGCTTGGGACCATCCGGGGAGCTGTTTTTT,CASSLGPSGELFF
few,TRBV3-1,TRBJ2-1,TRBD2,TGTGCCAGCAGCGGTTTTAGCGGGAGGGCCGAGTCCTACAATGAGCAGTTCTTC,CASSGFSGRAESYNEQFF
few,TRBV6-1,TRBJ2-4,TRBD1,TGTGCCAGCAGGACAGGGTTCATTCAGTACTTC,CASRTGFIQYF
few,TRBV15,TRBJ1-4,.,TGTGCCACCAGCAGAGATCTTGGTGAAAAACTGTTTTTT,CATSRDLGEKLFF
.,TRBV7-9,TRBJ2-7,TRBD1,TGTGCCGGCAGCTGGACAGGGAACGTCTACAATGAGCAGTACTTC,CAGSWTGNVYNEQYF
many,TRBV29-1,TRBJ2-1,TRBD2,TGCAGCGTTGTGAGGACTAGCGGTTACAATGAGCAGTTCTTC,CSVVRTSGYNEQFF
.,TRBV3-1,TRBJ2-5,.,TGTGCCAGCAGTCTCTCGACTCGCATAACTCAAGAGACCCAGTACTTC,CASSLSTRITQETQYF